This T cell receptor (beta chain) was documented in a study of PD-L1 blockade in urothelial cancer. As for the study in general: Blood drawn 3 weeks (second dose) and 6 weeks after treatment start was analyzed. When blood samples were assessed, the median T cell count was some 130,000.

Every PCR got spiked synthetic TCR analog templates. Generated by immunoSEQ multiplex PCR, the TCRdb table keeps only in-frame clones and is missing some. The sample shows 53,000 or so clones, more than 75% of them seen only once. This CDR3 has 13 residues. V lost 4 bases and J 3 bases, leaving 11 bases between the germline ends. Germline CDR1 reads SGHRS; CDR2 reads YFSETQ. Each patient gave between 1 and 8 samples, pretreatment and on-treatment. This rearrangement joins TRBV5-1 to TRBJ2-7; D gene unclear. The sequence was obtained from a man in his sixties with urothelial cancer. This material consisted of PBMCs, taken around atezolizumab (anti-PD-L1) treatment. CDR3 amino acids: CASSETLFYEQYF. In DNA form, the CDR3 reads TGCGCCAGCAGCGAGACTTTATTCTACGAGCAGTACTTC.